This TCR beta chain was identified in a study of blood T cell repertoires in COVID-19. Background on the study: Italy, Spain and the United States were the sources of the convalescent and acute COVID-19 samples. PBMCs, B-cell-depleted T cells, or T cells were the source of the cDNA or gDNA that made up the material.

As originally analysed: Amplifying reference gene primers gave estimates of nucleated cell counts. TCRdb's copy holds only in-frame clones and misses some; the assay was immunoSEQ multiplex PCR. The DNA was the basis for D and trimming; V, J and clone size are from that table. The sample lists roughly 150,000 clones; 70% to 80% were seen once. Trimming stripped 1 base from V and 2 bases from J, with 6 bases between. Germline values: CDR1 SGHAT, CDR2 FQNNGV. This CDR3 is built from 14 residues. Sequencing input: peripheral blood. The chain is built from TRBV11-2 and TRBJ2-1; a weak D match, TRBD2 (6 bases). The source is a man aged 55 to 70 who had recovered from COVID-19. CDR3 DNA sequence: TGTGCCAGCAGCTTAGCGGGAGCCTACAATGAGCAGTTCTTC. As protein: CASSLAGAYNEQFF.